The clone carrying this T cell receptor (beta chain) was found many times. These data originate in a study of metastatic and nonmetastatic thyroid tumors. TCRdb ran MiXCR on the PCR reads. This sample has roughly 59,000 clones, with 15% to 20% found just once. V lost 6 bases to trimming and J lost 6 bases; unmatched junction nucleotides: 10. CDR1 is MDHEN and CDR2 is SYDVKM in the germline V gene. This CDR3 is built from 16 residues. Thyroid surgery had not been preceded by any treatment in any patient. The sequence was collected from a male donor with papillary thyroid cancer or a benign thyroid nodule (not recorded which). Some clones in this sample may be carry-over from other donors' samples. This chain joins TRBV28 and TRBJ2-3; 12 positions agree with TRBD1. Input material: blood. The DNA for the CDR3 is TGTGCCAGCAGGAACCCGGGACAGGGGGCTTCTGATACGCAGTATTTT. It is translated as CASRNPGQGASDTQYF.